This T cell receptor beta chain stems from a study of T cell repertoires in cytomegalovirus infection. Study as a whole: Shared public TCR beta signatures pointed to both CMV infection and a matching HLA type.

TCRdb passed the reads through MiXCR, listing each CDR3 protein once. This table holds 700,000 to 900,000 distinct CDR3 sequences, almost 30% found once. The CDR3 runs to 13 residues. Germline V gives CDR1 WSHSY, CDR2 SAAADI. V lost 6 bases to trimming and J lost 5 bases, with 13 bases between them. Regarding this clonotype: Its antigen remains unidentified.

This clonotype was sampled from a human donor in good health (CMV status not recorded). Some clones in this sample may be carry-over from other donors' samples. Sequenced material: cultured CD8+ T cells from PBMCs, taken from culture after CMV antigen stimulation. The chain carries TRBV10-2 and TRBJ1-1; unclear D gene. The DNA for the CDR3 is TGCGCCAGCAGGACGGACCGGCTGACTGAAGCTTTCTTT. Translating it yields CASRTDRLTEAFF.